The source of this T cell receptor (beta chain) is a study of control samples from healthy donors and cancer patients. Assay used: immunoSEQ multiplex PCR; TCRdb lists only in-frame clones, some missing. Found here are about 410,000 clones, 90% of them singletons; the top ten hold around 6.8%. The CDR3 has 14 residues. V was pared by 1 base and J by 6 bases, with 3 bases of the junction left unmatched. Germline CDR1 is LGHDT and CDR2 is YNNKEL (reference sequence). The sequence derives from a man in his forties or fifties with head and neck cancer. The chain links TRBV3-1 (or the pseudogene TRBV3-2) to TRBJ1-5, with 7 bases lining up with TRBD1. Sequencing input: PBMCs. The CDR3: CASSQGQGTQPQHF. CDR3 DNA: TGTGCCAGCAGCCAAGGACAGGGTACTCAGCCCCAGCATTTT.